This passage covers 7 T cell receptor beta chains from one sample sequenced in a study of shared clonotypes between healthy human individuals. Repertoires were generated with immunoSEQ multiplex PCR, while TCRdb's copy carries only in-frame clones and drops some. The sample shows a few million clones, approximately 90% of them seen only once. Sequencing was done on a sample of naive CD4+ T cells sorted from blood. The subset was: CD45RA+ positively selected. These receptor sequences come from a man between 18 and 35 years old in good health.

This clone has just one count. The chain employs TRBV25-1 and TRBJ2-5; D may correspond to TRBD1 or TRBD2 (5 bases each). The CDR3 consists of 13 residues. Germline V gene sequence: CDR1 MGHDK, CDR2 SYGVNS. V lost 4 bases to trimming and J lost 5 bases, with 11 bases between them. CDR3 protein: CASSGGGGETQYF. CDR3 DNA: TGTGCCAGCAGTGGGGGCGGCGGGGAGACCCAGTACTTC. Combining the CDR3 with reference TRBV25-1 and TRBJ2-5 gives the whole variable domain EADIYQTPRYLVIGTGKKITLECSQTMGHDKMYWYQQDPGMELHLIHYSYGVNSTEKGDLSSESTVSRIRTEHFPLTLESARPSHTSQYLCASSGGGGETQYFGPGTRLLVL.

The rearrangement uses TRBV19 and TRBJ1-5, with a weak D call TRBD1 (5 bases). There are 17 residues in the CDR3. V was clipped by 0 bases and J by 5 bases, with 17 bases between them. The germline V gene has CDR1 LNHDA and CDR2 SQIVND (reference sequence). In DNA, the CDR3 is TGTGCCAGTAGTATAGATGGCGGGGGGGGAGTTCATCAGCCCCAGCATTTT. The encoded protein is CASSIDGGGGVHQPQHF.

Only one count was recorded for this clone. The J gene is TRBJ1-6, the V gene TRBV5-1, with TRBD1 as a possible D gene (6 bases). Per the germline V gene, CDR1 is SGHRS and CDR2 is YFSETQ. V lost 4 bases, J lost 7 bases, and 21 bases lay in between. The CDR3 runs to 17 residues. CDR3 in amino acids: CASSPSSGMGGNSPLHF. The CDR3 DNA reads TGCGCCAGCAGCCCCTCAAGTGGAATGGGGGGCAATTCACCCCTCCACTTT.

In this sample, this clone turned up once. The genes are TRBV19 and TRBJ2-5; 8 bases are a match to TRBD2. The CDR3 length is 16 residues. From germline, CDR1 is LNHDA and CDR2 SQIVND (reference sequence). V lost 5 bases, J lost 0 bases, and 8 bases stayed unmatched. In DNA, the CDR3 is TGTGCCAGTAGTCCCCCGGCTAGCGGGTACCAAGAGACCCAGTACTTC. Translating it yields CASSPPASGYQETQYF.

CDR3 sequence: CASSLASSGDTQYF. CDR3 nucleotide sequence: TGCGCCAGCAGCTTGGCGTCTAGCGGAGATACGCAGTATTTT. The gene calls are TRBV5-1 and TRBJ2-3; 7 bases line up with TRBD2. The V gene end was trimmed by 0 bases and the J gene end by 5 bases; junction bases not matched to a gene: 3. The CDR3 has 14 amino acids. Germline loops: CDR1 SGHRS, CDR2 YFSETQ.

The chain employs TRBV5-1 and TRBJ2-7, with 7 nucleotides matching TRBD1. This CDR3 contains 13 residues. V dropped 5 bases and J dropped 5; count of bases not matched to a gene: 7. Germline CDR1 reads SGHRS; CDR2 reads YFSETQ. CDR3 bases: TGCGCCAGCAGTCCTGACAGGGTAAACGAGCAGTACTTC. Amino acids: CASSPDRVNEQYF.

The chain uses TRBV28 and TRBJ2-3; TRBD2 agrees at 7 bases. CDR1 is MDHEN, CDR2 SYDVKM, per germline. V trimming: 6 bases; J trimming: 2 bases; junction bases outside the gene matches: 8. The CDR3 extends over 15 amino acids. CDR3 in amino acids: CASSRGDVNTDTQYF. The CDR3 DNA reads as TGTGCCAGCAGCCGGGGGGACGTCAACACAGATACGCAGTATTTT.